A selection of T cell receptor beta chains follows, all from one sample in a study of CD8+CD57+ T cells in acquired aplastic anemia. TCRdb reprocessed the reads via MiXCR and lists one record per CDR3 protein. Of hundreds of thousands of distinct CDR3 sequences listed, more than 25% are singletons. Sequenced material: sorted CD4+, CD8+, or CD8+CD57+ T cells (not recorded which) from PBMCs. Receptors originate from a human donor with aplastic anemia. The CDR3 runs from the conserved cysteine through the conserved F or W. The D gene is left open where the match is weak. A row's size may be missing; if present it is once, few, many or a size class.

many	TRBV18	TRBJ1-2	TRBD1	CASSPPRDREGYTF	TGTGCCAGCTCACCACCGAGGGACAGGGAGGGCTACACCTTC
-	TRBV29-1	TRBJ2-1	TRBD1	CSVATGDEQFF	TGCAGCGTTGCAACAGGGGATGAGCAGTTCTTC
many	TRBV7-9	TRBJ1-2	-	CASSLAGSSNYGYTF	TGTGCCAGCAGCTTAGCAGGCAGTTCTAACTATGGCTACACCTTC
-	TRBV20-1	TRBJ1-2	TRBD1	CSATGTGIGYTF	TGCAGTGCTACCGGGACAGGAATTGGCTACACCTTC
-	TRBV6-1	TRBJ2-7	-	CASSEYRLSSYEQYF	TGTGCCAGCAGTGAATACCGTTTAAGCTCCTACGAGCAGTACTTC
-	TRBV30	TRBJ1-5	-	CAWSTDGASNQPQHF	TGTGCCTGGAGTACGGATGGGGCAAGCAATCAGCCCCAGCATTTT
few	TRBV7-9	TRBJ2-1	-	CASSPGIYNEQFF	TGTGCCAGCAGCCCAGGGATTTACAATGAGCAGTTCTTC
-	TRBV6-5	TRBJ1-5	-	CASSHAAGTLDQPQHF	TGTGCCAGCAGTCACGCCGCCGGTACCTTAGATCAGCCCCAGCATTTT
few	TRBV24-1	TRBJ2-7	-	CATSDFRGYEQYF	TGTGCCACCAGTGATTTTCGGGGATACGAGCAGTACTTC
few	TRBV7-6	TRBJ2-3	TRBD2	CASSFGGGASDTQYF	TGTGCCAGCAGTTTCGGCGGGGGGGCCTCGGATACGCAGTATTTT
-	TRBV20-1	TRBJ1-1	TRBD1	CSASRQGDAEAFF	TGCAGTGCTAGCCGGCAGGGGGACGCTGAAGCTTTCTTT
few	TRBV28	TRBJ2-7	TRBD2	CASMSGSRGSEQYF	TGTGCCAGCATGAGCGGGAGTAGGGGCAGCGAGCAGTACTTC
few	TRBV5-6	TRBJ1-6	-	CASSLDAGSRSYNSPLHF	TGTGCCAGCAGCTTGGATGCGGGGTCGCGCTCCTATAATTCACCCCTCCACTTT
many	TRBV14	TRBJ2-7	-	CASSFHTRPYEQYF	TGTGCCAGCAGCTTCCATACTAGACCCTACGAGCAGTACTTC
many	TRBV7-9	TRBJ1-6	-	CASSDNRSGTPLHF	TGTGCCAGCAGCGACAACAGATCGGGAACACCCCTCCACTTT
-	TRBV4-1	TRBJ1-4	-	CASSLGLGHSNEKLFF	TGCGCCAGCAGCCTAGGTCTGGGACACAGTAATGAAAAACTGTTTTTT
-	TRBV2	TRBJ2-7	-	CASYLGGSYEQYF	TGTGCCAGCTATTTAGGAGGTTCCTACGAGCAGTACTTT
-	TRBV12-3/TRBV12-4	TRBJ2-7	-	CASRQLYEQYF	TGTGCCAGCAGACAGCTTTACGAGCAGTACTTC
-	TRBV10-3	TRBJ1-5	-	CAISPPGELRPQHF	TGTGCCATCAGCCCCCCGGGAGAACTGCGGCCCCAGCATTTT
-	TRBV5-4	TRBJ2-2	TRBD2	CASSLQIAGGSWGELLF	TGTGCCAGCAGCTTACAGATAGCGGGAGGATCCTGGGGGGAGCTGCTTTTT
-	TRBV12-3/TRBV12-4	TRBJ2-1	-	CASSSRSYNEQFF	TGTGCCAGCAGTTCCCGCTCCTACAATGAGCAGTTCTTC
-	TRBV3-1	TRBJ1-2	-	CSSSQGRLYGYTF	TGTTCCAGCAGCCAAGGGAGGCTCTATGGCTACACCTTC
few	TRBV2	TRBJ2-7	TRBD2	CASRGLAGSSYEQYF	TGTGCCAGCAGGGGACTAGCGGGCAGCTCCTACGAGCAGTACTTC
many	TRBV10-3	TRBJ2-6	TRBD1	CAISDVFVGTGVSGANVLTF	TGTGCCATCAGTGATGTCTTTGTGGGGACAGGGGTTTCTGGGGCCAACGTCCTGACTTTC
few	TRBV9	TRBJ2-3	-	CASSVAGGLPDTQYF	TGTGCCAGCAGCGTAGCGGGGGGCCTCCCAGATACGCAGTATTTT
few	TRBV20-1	TRBJ2-2	-	CSARDFVRGSNTGELFF	TGCAGTGCTAGAGATTTCGTCAGGGGATCGAACACCGGGGAGCTGTTTTTT
-	TRBV29-1	TRBJ2-5	TRBD1	CSLGTGRETQYF	TGCAGCCTAGGGACAGGGCGGGAGACCCAGTACTTC
many	TRBV29-1	TRBJ2-1	-	CSVGWTGRVGNEQFF	TGCAGCGTTGGGTGGACAGGGAGGGTGGGCAATGAGCAGTTCTTC
-	TRBV20-1	TRBJ1-2	-	CSARRTLPNMEGGYTF	TGCAGTGCTAGAAGGACACTTCCCAATATGGAAGGTGGCTACACCTTC
many	TRBV24-1	TRBJ2-1	-	CATSDGGADEQFF	TGTGCCACCAGTGATGGGGGGGCCGATGAGCAGTTCTTC
-	TRBV15	TRBJ2-5	-	CATSRDWGHRGDQYF	TGTGCCACCAGCAGAGATTGGGGGCACCGCGGAGACCAGTACTTC
-	TRBV20-1	TRBJ1-1	TRBD1	CSARNGDRVLEAFF	TGCAGTGCTCGAAACGGGGACAGGGTTTTGGAAGCTTTCTTT
few	TRBV7-3	TRBJ2-5	TRBD2	CASSQVTTSGKETQYF	TGTGCCAGCAGCCAAGTTACGACTAGCGGTAAAGAGACCCAGTACTTC
many	TRBV10-3	TRBJ1-3	-	CAIRQGGTGNTIYF	TGTGCCATCAGGCAGGGAGGCACTGGAAACACCATATATTTT
-	TRBV20-1	TRBJ1-5	-	CSARRATYSNQPQHF	TGCAGTGCTAGACGGGCCACATATAGCAATCAGCCCCAGCATTTT
-	TRBV7-2	TRBJ1-5	-	CASSLGEGVGQPQHF	TGTGCCAGCAGCTTAGGGGAAGGGGTTGGACAGCCCCAGCATTTT
-	TRBV28	TRBJ2-7	-	CASGNRAEDSYEQYF	TGTGCCAGCGGAAACAGGGCCGAAGACTCCTACGAGCAGTACTTC
few	TRBV9	TRBJ2-5	TRBD2	CASSVDPSGGLQETQYF	TGTGCCAGCAGCGTAGATCCTAGCGGGGGGCTTCAAGAGACCCAGTACTTC
-	TRBV2	TRBJ1-5	-	CASSVGGNNSPQHF	TGTGCCAGCAGTGTGGGGGGGAACAATTCGCCCCAGCATTTT
-	TRBV9	TRBJ2-2	-	CASATGGANTGELFF	TGTGCCAGCGCCACGGGCGGGGCTAACACCGGGGAGCTGTTTTTT